This record covers a single TCR beta chain. Its target is unknown. This record belongs to a study of cytomegalovirus exposure and HLA in healthy donors. Whole-study context: Researchers previously reported finding 90 million to 130 million unique TCR beta sequences from roughly 180 million T cells. Around 77% of approximately 400 genotyped donors fell in the Caucasian-associated ancestry cluster.

The PCR had 60 Vbeta and 13 Jbeta primers. Measured with immunoSEQ multiplex PCR; TCRdb has only the in-frame clones, and not every one. The sample lists about 160,000 clones; 70% to 80% were seen once. Study findings and constraints: In a later analysis, specific HLA alleles were associated with around 17,000 TCR beta sequences at a 0.05 false discovery rate. Later genetic work tied a missense DCLRE1C variant to beta-chain V and J trimming.

Germline V gives CDR1 GTSNPN, CDR2 SVGIG (reference sequence). V lost 5 bases and J 3 bases, leaving 5 bases between the germline ends. The CDR3 totals 11 residues. The sequence was obtained from a woman between 45 and 60 years old in good health and CMV-seronegative. What was sequenced was PBMCs. The chain has TRBV30 and TRBJ2-1; D is uncertain. In nucleotides, the CDR3 is TGTGCCTGGTCATTCTACAATGAGCAGTTCTTC. Amino acids: CAWSFYNEQFF.